The rows below give T cell receptor beta chains drawn from one sample of a study of beta chain features in type 1 diabetes. The table came from immunoSEQ multiplex PCR; TCRdb's copy has only in-frame clones and leaves some out. Of fewer than 400,000 clones detected, about a tenth appear once; the ten largest clones hold more than 0.8%. Sequencing was performed on central memory CD4+ T cells from blood. These receptors were obtained from a man aged 25 to 40 with type 1 diabetes. Each CDR3 is given with its conserved first and last residue. Fields, in order: J gene, D gene, V gene, clone size, CDR3 protein, CDR3 DNA. A D gene is named only where the DNA matches it firmly. The listing skips clone size in some rows; elsewhere it reads once, few, many or a size class.

TRBJ2-3,.,TRBV5-8,few,CASSSPGISTDTQYF,TGTGCCAGCAGCTCCCCCGGGATCAGCACAGATACGCAGTATTTT
TRBJ2-3,.,TRBV5-6,.,CASSLVLASTDTQYF,TGTGCCAGCAGCTTAGTGTTAGCGAGCACAGATACGCAGTATTTT
TRBJ1-2,.,TRBV28,.,CASSLRDNYGYTF,TGTGCCAGCAGTTTAAGGGATAACTATGGCTACACCTTC
TRBJ1-1,.,TRBV19,.,CASSIDPQMNTEAFF,TGTGCCAGTAGTATAGATCCCCAGATGAACACTGAAGCTTTCTTT
TRBJ2-7,.,TRBV7-2,.,CASSLAPGDSSEQYF,TGTGCCAGCAGCTTAGCCCCCGGGGACTCTAGCGAGCAGTACTTC
TRBJ2-1,TRBD2,TRBV29-1,few,CSGGLLGGSSYNEQFF,TGCAGCGGTGGACTACTCGGGGGGAGCTCCTACAATGAGCAGTTCTTC
TRBJ2-7,.,TRBV21-1,few,CATRTSGGEREGEQYF,TGTGCCACCCGGACTAGCGGGGGGGAACGAGAAGGCGAGCAGTACTTC
TRBJ1-2,.,TRBV7-2,.,CASSLANYGYTF,TGTGCCAGCAGCCTGGCTAACTATGGCTACACCTTC
TRBJ2-7,TRBD1,TRBV5-4,few,CASSLDRGRSYEQYF,TGTGCCAGCAGCTTGGACAGGGGTCGGTCCTACGAGCAGTACTTC
TRBJ1-2,.,TRBV29-1,few,CSVESGGHGYTF,TGCAGCGTTGAATCCGGGGGACATGGCTACACCTTC
TRBJ2-3,TRBD2,TRBV2,.,CASIVFGLAGASTDTQYF,TGTGCCAGCATCGTTTTCGGGTTAGCGGGGGCCTCCACAGATACGCAGTATTTT
TRBJ2-4,.,TRBV10-2,many,CASSVERNIQYF,TGCGCCAGCAGTGTAGAGAGAAACATTCAGTACTTC
TRBJ1-1,TRBD1,TRBV4-3,.,CASSQEPGQLNTEAFF,TGCGCCAGCAGCCAAGAACCGGGACAGTTGAACACTGAAGCTTTCTTT
TRBJ2-7,.,TRBV27,.,CASSPHGRSYEQYF,TGTGCCAGCAGTCCCCACGGACGCTCCTACGAGCAGTACTTC
TRBJ2-4,.,TRBV2,.,CASTSGTWDIQYF,TGTGCCAGCACTTCCGGGACCTGGGACATTCAGTACTTC
TRBJ1-6,TRBD1,TRBV7-9,few,CASSLSGAGGNSPLHF,TGTGCCAGCAGCTTATCGGGGGCAGGGGGCAATTCACCCCTCCACTTT
TRBJ2-5,.,TRBV7-9,few,CASTSQETQYF,TGTGCCAGCACAAGCCAAGAGACCCAGTACTTC
TRBJ1-6,.,TRBV30,few,CASSFGQYNSPLHF,TGTGCCTCCTCCTTCGGCCAGTATAATTCACCCCTCCACTTT
TRBJ1-1,.,TRBV7-9,many,CASSLELGLEAFF,TGTGCCAGCAGCTTAGAATTGGGTCTTGAAGCTTTCTTT
TRBJ1-4,TRBD1,TRBV25-1,few,CASSNYRTGGNEKLFF,TGTGCCAGCAGTAACTATCGGACAGGGGGGAATGAAAAACTGTTTTTT
TRBJ2-3,.,TRBV7-9,many,CASSTDRRTDTQYF,TGTGCCAGCAGCACGGACAGACGCACAGATACGCAGTATTTT
TRBJ2-4,.,TRBV27,many,CASSLGGSDIQYF,TGTGCCAGCAGTTTAGGAGGCTCGGACATTCAGTACTTC
TRBJ2-3,.,TRBV7-2,.,CASSLGQTDTQYF,TGTGCCAGCAGCTTAGGCCAGACAGATACGCAGTATTTT
TRBJ2-4,TRBD1,TRBV25-1,few,CASRGQGKNIQYF,TGTGCCAGCAGAGGACAGGGGAAAAACATTCAGTACTTC
TRBJ2-3,.,TRBV29-1,few,CSVLTQGSTDTQYF,TGCAGCGTCTTAACTCAGGGAAGCACAGATACGCAGTATTTT
TRBJ2-3,.,TRBV5-1,.,CASSALGLNRDTQYF,TGCGCCAGCAGCGCTCTGGGGCTGAACAGGGATACGCAGTATTTT
TRBJ1-2,TRBD1,TRBV7-2,few,CASSFGQGGDGYTF,TGTGCCAGCAGCTTCGGACAGGGAGGCGATGGCTACACCTTC
TRBJ2-4,TRBD2,TRBV4-1,.,CASSPSLAGGHKNIQYF,TGCGCCAGCAGCCCTTCCCTAGCGGGGGGCCACAAAAACATTCAGTACTTC
TRBJ1-1,.,TRBV29-1,few,CSVIENTEAFF,TGCAGCGTCATCGAGAACACTGAAGCTTTCTTT
TRBJ1-3,.,TRBV2,.,CASTFDRNSGNTIYF,TGTGCCAGCACGTTTGACAGGAACTCTGGAAACACCATATATTTT
TRBJ2-5,.,TRBV11-2,few,CASSLRLWETQYF,TGTGCCAGCAGCTTAAGGCTTTGGGAGACCCAGTACTTC
TRBJ2-5,.,TRBV7-7,few,CASSLYLWQETQYF,TGTGCTAGCAGCTTATATCTCTGGCAAGAGACCCAGTACTTC
TRBJ2-3,TRBD2,TRBV19,many,CASTDRGGRVTDTQYF,TGTGCCAGTACGGACCGGGGGGGCCGGGTCACAGATACGCAGTATTTT
TRBJ2-2,TRBD1,TRBV5-4,few,CASSSPGQGSTGELFF,TGTGCCAGCAGCTCTCCGGGACAGGGTTCCACCGGGGAGCTGTTTTTT
TRBJ2-3,.,TRBV2,.,CASSASGSTDTQYF,TGTGCCAGCAGTGCAAGCGGTAGCACAGATACGCAGTATTTT
TRBJ2-1,.,TRBV5-6,once,CASSVDTEPVGQFF,TGTGCCAGCAGCGTGGATACAGAGCCGGTCGGGCAGTTCTTC
TRBJ1-6,.,TRBV30,.,CAWQVGSSYNSPLHF,TGTGCCTGGCAAGTCGGGAGCTCCTATAATTCACCCCTCCACTTT
TRBJ2-5,.,TRBV30,few,CAWSVRDLSQETQYF,TGTGCCTGGAGTGTCCGGGATTTATCGCAAGAGACCCAGTACTTC
TRBJ2-3,TRBD2,TRBV4-3,.,CASSHLAGVSTDTQYF,TGCGCCAGCAGCCATTTAGCGGGGGTGAGCACAGATACGCAGTATTTT
TRBJ2-2,TRBD2,TRBV5-4,.,CASSPGTSGGAGELFF,TGTGCCAGCAGCCCCGGTACTAGCGGGGGTGCCGGGGAGCTGTTTTTT
TRBJ2-7,.,TRBV14,.,CASSHGGRAAEQYF,TGTGCCAGCAGCCATGGCGGCAGGGCTGCCGAGCAGTACTTC
TRBJ2-7,.,TRBV10-3,.,CAISESGGREQYF,TGTGCCATCAGTGAGTCGGGGGGCCGGGAGCAGTACTTC
TRBJ1-6,.,TRBV7-2,few,CASILENLNSPLHF,TGTGCCAGCATCCTAGAGAACCTTAATTCACCCCTCCACTTT
TRBJ1-5,.,TRBV19,.,CASSIRDGGGNQPQHF,TGTGCCAGTAGTATAAGGGACGGCGGGGGCAATCAGCCCCAGCATTTT
TRBJ2-5,TRBD2,TRBV27,.,CASSFDRTSWETQYF,TGTGCCAGCAGTTTTGATAGGACTAGCTGGGAGACCCAGTACTTC
TRBJ2-5,.,TRBV7-2,few,CASSLMGNQYF,TGTGCCAGCAGCTTAATGGGTAACCAGTACTTC
TRBJ1-1,TRBD1,TRBV2,.,CASSGTGFGDTEAFF,TGTGCCAGCAGTGGGACAGGATTTGGGGACACTGAAGCTTTCTTT
TRBJ2-2,.,TRBV7-9,.,CASSPFTGELFF,TGTGCCAGCAGCCCTTTCACCGGGGAGCTGTTTTTT
TRBJ1-2,.,TRBV11-2,.,CASSLDQAGRYGYTF,TGTGCCAGCAGCTTAGATCAGGCAGGTCGTTATGGCTACACCTTC
TRBJ1-2,.,TRBV4-2,.,CASSQEGIGGYTF,TGTGCCAGCAGCCAAGAAGGTATTGGTGGCTACACCTTC
TRBJ2-1,.,TRBV28,many,CASSSGVFYNEQFF,TGTGCCAGCAGTTCAGGGGTCTTCTACAATGAGCAGTTCTTC
TRBJ2-1,.,TRBV11-2,.,CASSLERQAEQFF,TGTGCCAGCAGCTTAGAACGGCAGGCGGAGCAGTTCTTC
TRBJ1-2,TRBD1,TRBV6-1,.,CASSEATGERPYYGYTF,TGTGCCAGCAGTGAAGCGACAGGGGAACGACCCTACTATGGCTACACCTTC